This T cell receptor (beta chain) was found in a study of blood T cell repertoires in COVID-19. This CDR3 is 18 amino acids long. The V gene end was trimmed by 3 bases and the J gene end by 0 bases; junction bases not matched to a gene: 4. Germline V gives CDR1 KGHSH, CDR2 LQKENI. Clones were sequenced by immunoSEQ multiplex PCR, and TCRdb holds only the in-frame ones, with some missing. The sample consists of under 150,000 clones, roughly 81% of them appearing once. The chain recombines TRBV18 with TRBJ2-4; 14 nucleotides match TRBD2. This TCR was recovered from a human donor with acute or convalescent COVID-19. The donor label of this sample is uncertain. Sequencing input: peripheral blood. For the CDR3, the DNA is TGTGCCAGCTCACCCGGGACTAGCGGGGGACAAGCCAAAAACATTCAGTACTTC. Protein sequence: CASSPGTSGGQAKNIQYF.